The subject of this entry is one TCR beta chain. Its target is not known. Deep-level settings were used for running the assay. Data came from immunoSEQ multiplex PCR; TCRdb stores just in-frame clones and leaves some out. This sample yields approximately 1.5 million clones, of which less than 99% are seen a single time; roughly 0.36% belongs to the top ten. The CDR3 extends over 15 amino acids. V lost 1 base, J lost 0 bases, and 6 bases lay in between. Looked up from germline, CDR1 is SGHNT and CDR2 is YENEEA. The data belong to a study of shared clonotypes between healthy human individuals. About the study: For every donor, three CD4 naive, three CD4 memory, two CD8 naive and one CD8 memory plates were used. General observations from the study: Sharing across four donors was seen in 4% to 5% of naive CD4 clonotypes.

The investigators split CD4+ cells into a CD45RA+ naive subset and a CD45RA-negative memory subset. The source is a man aged 25-45 years in good health. Sample: naive CD4+ T cells sorted from blood. Sample subset: CD45RA+ positively selected. The J gene is TRBJ1-4, the V gene TRBV11-3; unclear D gene. This CDR3 reads CASSLVRSTNEKLFF. The DNA of the CDR3 is TGTGCCAGCAGCTTAGTTCGATCAACTAATGAAAAACTGTTTTTT.